These 8 T cell receptor beta chains share one sample of origin, sequenced in a study of spatial heterogeneity in lung cancer. Study-level findings and limits: The study found that expanded intratumoral alpha and beta TCR counts tracked tumor mutation counts.

TCRdb re-called the 5' RACE reads with MiXCR, one entry per CDR3 protein. Here the sample spans 7,500 to 9,500 distinct CDR3 sequences, 5% being singletons. For these receptors, no antigen is known. Time point of the sample: sample taken at primary tumor resection. The input for sequencing was lung tumor tissue, taken at surgery. Receptors were obtained from a female donor with early-stage non-small cell lung cancer.

The chain couples TRBV10-3 to TRBJ2-5; D is undetermined. CDR1 ENHRY and CDR2 SYGVKD come from the germline V gene. This CDR3 spans 13 amino acids. V lost 7 bases, J lost 1 base, and 10 bases lay in between. The CDR3 DNA sequence: TGTGCCATCAAGAAAGAGCCCCAAGAGACCCAGTACTTC. Encoded protein: CAIKKEPQETQYF.

Many counts were recorded for this clonotype. CDR3 in DNA: TGCGCCAGCAGCTTGGGAGGTACCGGTAAGGATCAGCCCCAGCATTTT. Translating gives CASSLGGTGKDQPQHF. The genes are TRBV5-1 and TRBJ1-5; D is ambiguous. CDR1 is SGHRS and CDR2 is YFSETQ in the germline V gene. The CDR3 consists of 16 residues. The V gene lost 0 bases and the J gene lost 5 bases, with 15 bases spanning the gap.

In its sample, this clonotype was seen many times. The V gene is TRBV10-2, the J gene TRBJ2-5, with 8 bases matching TRBD2. The ends lost 6 bases at V and 5 bases at J; junction bases unmatched: 14. Germline assignment: CDR1 WSHSY and CDR2 SAAADI. The CDR3 loop spans 16 amino acids. The CDR3 DNA sequence: TGCGCCAGCAGGGGAGGGAGCGGGAGCCCCGGGGAGACCCAGTACTTC. It codes for CASRGGSGSPGETQYF.

This clonotype has a count of ten or more. This chain connects TRBV15 to TRBJ1-5; perhaps TRBD1 as D (6 bases). Between the trimmed V and J ends, which lost 0 bases and 5 bases, there was a span of 11 bases. Germline values: CDR1 LNHNV, CDR2 YYDKDF (reference sequence). CDR3 length: 15 amino acids. The CDR3 DNA reads as TGTGCCACCAGCAGAGATTGGAGGGGGGATCAGCCCCAGCATTTT. Amino acid sequence: CATSRDWRGDQPQHF.

In this sample, this clonotype turned up many times. The chain recombines TRBV5-6 with TRBJ1-1; D gene uncertain. CDR1 and CDR2 (germline): SGHDT, YYEEEE. The CDR3 contains 13 residues. V lost 4 bases to trimming and J lost 7 bases, with 14 bases between them. Here the CDR3 DNA reads TGTGCCAGCAGCAAAAAACCGGGGATTGAAGCTTTCTTT. It specifies CASSKKPGIEAFF.

This clonotype was detected a few times. V usage is TRBV5-1 and J usage is TRBJ2-1, with 8 bases matching TRBD2. The CDR3 has 16 residues. The V gene end was trimmed by 1 base and the J gene end by 8 bases; junction bases not matched to a gene: 11. From germline, CDR1 is SGHRS and CDR2 YFSETQ. The CDR3 DNA reads TGCGCCAGCAGCTTGTACGGCGGGAGGACTACAGATGAGCAGTTCTTC. Its protein product is CASSLYGGRTTDEQFF. Combining the CDR3 with reference TRBV5-1 and TRBJ2-1 gives the whole variable domain KAGVTQTPRYLIKTRGQQVTLSCSPISGHRSVSWYQQTPGQGLQFLFEYFSETQRNKGNFPGRFSGRQFSNSRSEMNVSTLELGDSALYLCASSLYGGRTTDEQFFGPGTRLTVL.

This clonotype was seen many times. V is TRBV7-2 and J is TRBJ1-2; the D is unclear. Per the germline V gene, CDR1 is SGHTA and CDR2 is FQGNSA. The CDR3 loop spans 14 amino acids. Trimming removed 5 bases at V and 1 base at J, with 11 bases between. CDR3 coding DNA: TGTGCCAGCAGCCCCATCTCATATAACTATGGCTACACCTTC. Its protein product is CASSPISYNYGYTF.

Sample share makes this clonotype medium-sized (0.01 to 0.1%). The chain has TRBV12-3 or TRBV12-4 and TRBJ1-1; D call uncertain. Trimming took off 1 base at V and 2 bases at J, with 5 bases between the two ends. The CDR3 loop spans 13 amino acids. CDR3 nucleotides: TGTGCCAGCAGTTTAGGACCCAACACTGAAGCTTTCTTT. Its translation: CASSLGPNTEAFF.